The sequence of this T cell receptor beta chain was determined in a study of graft-versus-host responses after intestinal transplantation (dated by TCRdb to the early 2020s). About the full investigation: The transplants that recipients received were multivisceral, liver-intestinal, or isolated intestinal. Every recipient was given anti-thymocyte globulin induction, followed by roughly 3 years of maintenance tacrolimus and steroids. Graft-versus-host and host-versus-graft alloreactive T cell clones were tracked in the graft, circulation and bone marrow after intestinal transplantation using bulk TCR-beta CDR3 sequencing. To identify alloreactive clones, pre-transplant mixed lymphocyte reaction products were sequenced and then compared with unstimulated pre-transplant donor and recipient T cells. The cohort enrolled 20 to 30 intestinal transplant recipients including one retransplant, and a few patients lacking pretransplant specimens were excluded. A peak of at least 4% donor T cells among recipient peripheral blood mononuclear cells was the definition used for donor T cell macrochimerism. Samples from a few later patients were sequenced in-house on an Illumina MiSeq with MiXCR processing rather than by the commercial service. Paper-wide results and their limitations: In the allografts of patients with donor T cell macrochimerism, GvH to HvG T cell clonal ratios were high. Early after transplant, peak levels of circulating GvH clones were found to be associated with declines in HvG clones. The conclusions were limited by the relatively low number and heterogeneity of the intestinal transplant patients. GvH clones were detected in recipient bone marrow, and some appeared earlier in ileal mucosa or blood, consistent with an intestinal mucosal origin.

Reading the germline V gene gives CDR1 MNHEY and CDR2 SVGAGI. V is clipped by 8 bases and J by 5 bases, and the sequence between their germline boundaries is 21 bases long. From cysteine to phenylalanine, the CDR3 is 15 amino acids long. The read is trimmed to its CDR3 DNA, 45 bases read in frame from base 1. The library was built by means of the immunoSEQ multiplex PCR assay. For most patients, genomic DNA was isolated with the Qiagen DNeasy Blood and Tissue Kit and sent frozen to Adaptive Biotechnologies for TCR sequencing. High-throughput TCR-beta CDR3 sequencing of genomic DNA from most patients was performed by Adaptive Biotechnologies. The paper's processing steps were these. TCR sequencing data for 15 to 20 patients were retrieved from Adaptive's ImmunoSEQ software; a few other patients were processed with MiXCR and VDJtools. To correct CD4 versus CD8 sorting errors, sequences present in both subsets at a frequency ratio below 5:1 were removed. Because the origin of CDR3 nucleotide sequences shared between donor and recipient could not be assigned, those sequences were removed. To count as alloreactive, a clone needed at least 2-fold expansion over unstimulated cells and a minimum CFSE-low frequency of 0.002% (template counts) or 0.001% (read counts). A clone was considered mappable if detected in the sequenced pre-transplant spleen, lymph node, or MLR CFSE-low populations of the donor or recipient. Cumulative frequency of alloreactive clones was calculated as a percentage of all sequences weighted by copy number. TCRdb's version of the immuneACCESS table is confined to in-frame rearrangements and falls short of the full clone set. An unresolved V gene accounts for under half of the shortfall where checked; the remainder is of unknown origin. That table supplies the V and J calls and clone size; D and trimming were determined from the DNA. This sample lists about 7,000 clones; roughly 28% were detected once. 6% of the sample goes to the ten largest clones.

This clone was recorded a few times. Within one base of it there is no much larger clone, and no base qualities were kept. According to the study, the label for this sample's time point signals: cells obtained before transplantation from donor or recipient. In mixed lymphocyte reactions, approximately 200,000 CFSE-labeled pre-transplant responders were plated with approximately 200,000 irradiated violet-dye-labeled stimulators and cultured for around six days. Proliferating CD3+CD4+CFSE-low and CD3+CD8+CFSE-low responder cells were FACS-sorted on a BD Influx sorter after the mixed lymphocyte reaction.

The input for sequencing was alloreactive CD8+ T cells from a mixed lymphocyte reaction culture, taken before transplantation. Reading the label with the study, this specimen's cell subset or site is: CFSE-low proliferating T cells sorted from approximately six-day pre-transplant mixed lymphocyte reaction (GvH or HvG direction). The rearrangement joined TRBV6-5 to TRBJ1-2; the D region possibly corresponds to TRBD1 (5 bases align). This clonotype was obtained from a human patient who was an organ donor for intestinal transplantation. The CDR3 sequence is CASSQMAGTLYGYTF. The nucleotides are TGTGCCAGCTCCCAAATGGCAGGGACCCTATATGGCTACACCTTC.